The T cell receptor (beta chain) under discussion was sequenced for a study of blood T cell repertoires in COVID-19. This CDR3 region has 14 residues. From germline, CDR1 is KGHSH and CDR2 LQKENI. The V end lost 0 bases, the J end lost 4 bases, and 7 bases lay between the germline ends. TCRdb's table, derived via immunoSEQ multiplex PCR, lists solely in-frame clones and lacks some. The data contain over 100,000 clones, 80% to 85% of them singletons. The clonotype comes from a woman in her 70s with acute or convalescent COVID-19. Sequenced sample: peripheral blood. The chain joins TRBV18 to TRBJ2-4; D is unclear. The CDR3 coding sequence is TGTGCCAGCTCACCACCTCGTCCTAAAAACATTCAGTACTTC. Protein sequence: CASSPPRPKNIQYF.